Following are 30 T cell receptor beta chains from one sample sequenced in a study of blood T cell repertoires in COVID-19. TCRdb keeps only in-frame clones here, not all; method: immunoSEQ multiplex PCR. There are 300,000 or so clones in the sample; more than 75% occur only once, and over 1% lies in the top ten. The sample comprised peripheral blood. The receptor set was obtained from a man aged 70 or older with acute or convalescent COVID-19.

The chain recombines TRBV3-1 (or the pseudogene TRBV3-2) with TRBJ2-3; maybe TRBD1 (5 bases). Per the germline V gene, CDR1 is LGHDT and CDR2 is YNNKEL (reference sequence). Trimming cost V 4 bases and J 4 bases, with 12 bases left between them. The CDR3 contains 14 residues. Here the CDR3 reads CASSRQGPADTQYF. DNA of the CDR3: TGTGCCAGCAGCCGTCAGGGCCCGGCAGATACGCAGTATTTT.

The chain combines TRBV5-1 with TRBJ2-1; the D gene is possibly TRBD2 (6 bases). The CDR3 length is 13 residues. The germline gives CDR1 SGHRS, CDR2 YFSETQ. V dropped 7 bases and J dropped 6 bases, with 14 bases sitting between them. The CDR3 sequence is CASEEGWGNEQFF. The CDR3 DNA is TGCGCCAGCGAGGAGGGATGGGGCAATGAGCAGTTCTTC.

The rearrangement links TRBV3-1 (or the pseudogene TRBV3-2) to TRBJ1-2; no definite D call. V lost 5 bases to trimming and J lost 8 bases, with 12 bases between them. The germline CDR1 and CDR2 sequences are LGHDT and YNNKEL (reference sequence). The CDR3 runs 12 residues. Here the CDR3 DNA reads TGTGCCAGCAGCACCCCAGGAGGCGGCTACACCTTC. Amino acid sequence: CASSTPGGGYTF.

The chain is built from TRBV23-1 and TRBJ1-5; 9 nucleotides agree with TRBD1. TRBV23-1 is placed among ORFs of uncertain function. The CDR3 consists of 15 residues. The V segment lost 0 bases and the J segment 6 bases; nucleotides outside the gene matches: 3. The CDR3 DNA reads as TGCGCCAGCAGTCAATCGAACAGGGGGCCTCAGCCCCAGCATTTT. Translation: CASSQSNRGPQPQHF.

The rearrangement links TRBV7-6 to TRBJ2-1; D possibly corresponds to TRBD2 (5 bases). CDR3 size: 15 residues. Trimming removed 1 base from V and 7 bases from J, with 14 bases in between. Germline values: CDR1 SGHVS, CDR2 FNYEAQ. As DNA, the CDR3 is TGTGCCAGCAGCTTAGTTGAGGGAGTGTGGAATGAGCAGTTCTTC. Its translation: CASSLVEGVWNEQFF.

This clone was seen repeatedly, ten times or more. This chain uses TRBV6-6 with TRBJ2-2; D possibly corresponds to TRBD1 (5 bases). Germline V CDR1 and CDR2: MNHNY, SVGAGI (reference sequence). Trimming took 6 bases from V and 3 from J, leaving 14 bases between them. CDR3 length: 15 amino acids. The CDR3 sequence is CASRGREKDTGELFF. In DNA, the CDR3 is TGTGCCAGCAGGGGCAGGGAAAAGGACACCGGGGAGCTGTTTTTT.

This clone was counted a single time. V is TRBV14 and J is TRBJ1-6, with D possibly TRBD1 on 6 matching bases. This CDR3 spans 12 amino acids. V was trimmed by 6 bases and J by 7 bases, leaving 7 bases between them. Per the germline V gene, CDR1 is SGHDN and CDR2 is FVKESK. DNA of the CDR3: TGTGCCAGCAGTACAGGGAATTCACCCCTCCACTTT. It codes for CASSTGNSPLHF.

This rearrangement joins TRBV2 to TRBJ1-6, with TRBD1 as a possible D gene (5 bases). Germline CDR1 and CDR2: SNHLY and FYNNEI. The length of the CDR3 is 15 residues. Between the trimmed V and J ends, which lost 2 bases and 6 bases, there was a span of 11 bases. The CDR3 coding sequence is TGTGCCAGCAGTGAAACGGGAGGGGTTAATTCACCCCTCCACTTT. This sequence encodes CASSETGGVNSPLHF.

For the CDR3, the DNA is TGTGCCAGCTGTCGACAGATGAGGGTGTCTGGAAACACCATATATTTT. This gives the protein CASCRQMRVSGNTIYF. The rearrangement uses TRBV6-6 and TRBJ1-3, with D perhaps matching TRBD1 (5 bases). V lost 8 bases and J lost 1, with 18 bases in between. CDR3 length equals 16 residues. Germline V gives CDR1 MNHNY, CDR2 SVGAGI (reference sequence).

The chain links TRBV11-2 to TRBJ1-4; tentatively, D is TRBD1 (5 bases). Germline lookup yields CDR1 SGHAT and CDR2 FQNNGV. V was clipped by 6 bases and J by 5 bases, with 13 bases between them. The CDR3 has 14 residues. The CDR3 coding sequence is TGTGCCAGCAGTATAACCGGGGGAAATGAAAAACTGTTTTTT. This codes for CASSITGGNEKLFF.

This chain uses TRBV28 with TRBJ1-6; TRBD1 is a possible D gene (6 bases). CDR1 and CDR2 (germline): MDHEN, SYDVKM. V was clipped by 3 bases and J by 5 bases, with 14 bases between them. This CDR3 has 16 residues. The CDR3 reads CASSLRQGLNNSPLHF. Here the CDR3 DNA reads TGTGCCAGCAGTTTGAGGCAGGGGTTAAATAATTCACCCCTCCACTTT.

This clone appeared a single time. The rearrangement joins TRBV5-1 to TRBJ2-3, with 9 bases aligning to TRBD2. Trimming took 4 bases from V and 2 from J; bases not matched to a gene: 8. The CDR3 has 16 amino acids. The germline CDR1 and CDR2 sequences are SGHRS and YFSETQ. DNA for the CDR3: TGCGCCAGCAGCGCGGGCCTAGCGGGGCTCACAGATACGCAGTATTTT. Translated: CASSAGLAGLTDTQYF.

The rearrangement joins TRBV5-1 to TRBJ2-5; the match to TRBD2 covers 12 bases. V dropped 1 base and J dropped 2; count of bases not matched to a gene: 0. Germline V gene sequence: CDR1 SGHRS, CDR2 YFSETQ. The CDR3 runs to 15 residues. The CDR3 nucleotides read TGCGCCAGCAGCTTGCTAGCGGGGGGGCAAGAGACCCAGTACTTC. Translated, it gives CASSLLAGGQETQYF.

CDR3 loop: CASSRRTGANQETQYF. The DNA for the CDR3 is TGTGCCAGCAGCCGGCGGACAGGGGCCAACCAAGAGACCCAGTACTTC. The chain combines TRBV3-1 (or the pseudogene TRBV3-2) with TRBJ2-5; 9 bases fit TRBD1. V lost 4 bases, J lost 0 bases, and 6 bases stayed unmatched. Germline assignment: CDR1 LGHDT and CDR2 YNNKEL (reference sequence). CDR3 length equals 16 residues.

This chain connects TRBV5-3 to TRBJ1-4; D unclear. TRBV5-3 is noted as an ORF with a role that remains uncertain. The CDR3 covers 15 residues. The V end lost 1 base, the J end lost 4 bases, and 11 bases lay between the germline ends. CDR3 coding DNA: TGTGCCAGAAGCTTGTCGCAGGTTAATAATGAAAAACTGTTTTTT. This codes for CARSLSQVNNEKLFF.

The chain carries TRBV6-2 or TRBV6-3 and TRBJ1-1, with TRBD1 as a possible D gene (6 bases). Trimming pared 3 bases from V and 6 bases from J, leaving 11 bases between. This CDR3 is built from 13 residues. Germline V gene data show CDR1 as MNHEY and CDR2 as SVGEGT. CDR3 residues: CASSYWGRSEAFF. The CDR3, as DNA: TGTGCCAGCAGTTATTGGGGGCGATCTGAAGCTTTCTTT.

The chain has TRBV5-1 and TRBJ2-3; D is possibly TRBD2 (6 bases). Looked up from germline, CDR1 is SGHRS and CDR2 is YFSETQ. V was shortened by 0 bases and J by 4 bases, with 9 bases between the two germline ends. There are 14 residues in the CDR3. This CDR3 reads CASSLDGGADTQYF. CDR3 coding DNA: TGCGCCAGCAGCTTGGATGGCGGGGCAGATACGCAGTATTTT. Drawing the rest from reference TRBV5-1 and TRBJ2-3, the complete variable domain is KAGVTQTPRYLIKTRGQQVTLSCSPISGHRSVSWYQQTPGQGLQFLFEYFSETQRNKGNFPGRFSGRQFSNSRSEMNVSTLELGDSALYLCASSLDGGADTQYFGPGTRLTVL.

The rearrangement uses TRBV7-9 and TRBJ2-3; 9 bases are shared with TRBD2. Germline-derived CDR1 and CDR2 are SEHNR and FQNEAQ (reference sequence). The CDR3 length is 16 residues. Trimming at V came to 5 bases and at J to 10 bases, leaving 16 bases not matched to a gene. CDR3 DNA sequence: TGTGCCAGCAGCCCCAACATGGGCGGGGGGGTGCGGGCGCAGTATTTT. This gives the protein CASSPNMGGGVRAQYF.

Only one count was recorded for this clone. The chain employs TRBV28 and TRBJ1-5, with 7 bases fitting TRBD1. The germline CDR1 and CDR2 sequences are MDHEN and SYDVKM. V dropped 3 bases and J dropped 4; count of bases not matched to a gene: 6. CDR3 size: 15 residues. The CDR3: CASSLEGARNQPQHF. CDR3 bases: TGTGCCAGCAGTTTGGAGGGGGCCCGGAATCAGCCCCAGCATTTT.

The chain uses TRBV27 and TRBJ2-1; TRBD2 matches 9 bases. CDR3 length equals 15 residues. Germline V lookup: CDR1 MNHEY, CDR2 SMNVEV (reference sequence). Germline trimming cut 3 bases from V and 6 bases from J; bases unmatched to any gene: 6. The chain's CDR3 is CASSFWLAGPNEQFF. In DNA, the CDR3 is TGTGCCAGCAGTTTTTGGCTAGCGGGACCCAATGAGCAGTTCTTC.

This chain joins TRBV3-1 (or the pseudogene TRBV3-2) and TRBJ1-1; D is ambiguous. The germline V gene encodes CDR1 LGHDT and CDR2 YNNKEL (reference sequence). This CDR3 is 12 amino acids long. The V and J ends lost 0 bases and 7 bases respectively, with 6 bases between them. The CDR3: CASSQDVSEAFF. Written as DNA, the CDR3 is TGTGCCAGCAGCCAAGATGTCAGTGAAGCTTTCTTT.

This clone has only a few counts. V usage is TRBV12-2 and J usage is TRBJ2-7; the table's D gene call, TRBD2, was not cross checked with the DNA. TRBV12-2 counts as a pseudogene. The CDR3 covers 16 residues. CDR3 DNA sequence: TGTGCAAGTCGCTTAGCTGGGGTGTTAGCGGGATCTGTGCAGTACTTC. This sequence encodes CASRLAGVLAGSVQYF.

This clone was seen just once. This sequence may be a read error, since a much larger clone differs from it by one base. The CDR3, as DNA: TGTGCCAGCAGCCCACAGGGTGACTATGGCTACACCTTC. This encodes CASSPQGDYGYTF. The chain joins TRBV7-2 to TRBJ1-2; tentatively, D is TRBD1 (6 bases). The germline CDR1 and CDR2 sequences are SGHTA and FQGNSA. Trimming removed 5 bases at V and 3 bases at J, with 10 bases between. There are 13 residues in the CDR3.

V gene TRBV5-1 combines with J gene TRBJ2-3; 7 bases are a match to TRBD2. The V and J ends lost 5 bases and 5 bases, in that order; junction bases with no gene match: 8. Germline V CDR1 and CDR2: SGHRS, YFSETQ. This CDR3 has 14 amino acids. The CDR3 is CASSSGGSEDTQYF. CDR3 nucleotide sequence: TGCGCCAGCAGTTCGGGCGGGAGTGAAGATACGCAGTATTTT.

The rearrangement joins TRBV3-1 (or the pseudogene TRBV3-2) to TRBJ1-1; maybe TRBD1 (5 bases). Germline V gene data show CDR1 as LGHDT and CDR2 as YNNKEL (reference sequence). The CDR3 has 15 amino acids. V was trimmed by 1 base and J by 7 bases, leaving 16 bases between them. DNA of the CDR3: TGTGCCAGCAGCCAAGGGGTGGGGGGAACACGTGAAGCTTTCTTT. Protein sequence: CASSQGVGGTREAFF.

The rearrangement uses TRBV4-3 and TRBJ2-7; 7 positions agree with TRBD1. Germline lookup yields CDR1 LGHNA and CDR2 YSLEER. V dropped 4 bases and J dropped 3; count of bases not matched to a gene: 9. The length of the CDR3 is 15 residues. DNA of the CDR3: TGCGCCAGCAGCCGGAAGGAAGGGACAGACTACGAGCAGTACTTC. Protein product: CASSRKEGTDYEQYF.

The chain couples TRBV7-8 to TRBJ1-2, with D perhaps TRBD1 (5 bases). The CDR3 runs to 15 residues. The germline V gene has CDR1 SGHVS and CDR2 FQNEAQ. Trimming took off 1 base at V and 3 bases at J, with 12 bases between the two ends. The CDR3 loop is CASSLGPGSHYGYTF. CDR3 sequence (DNA): TGTGCCAGCAGCTTAGGTCCAGGGTCCCACTATGGCTACACCTTC.

This clone was recorded only once. The chain is built from TRBV27 and TRBJ2-7; TRBD2 aligns across 7 bases. CDR3 length: 12 amino acids. With 5 bases clipped from V and 5 bases from J, the junction kept 3 bases outside the gene matches. Germline CDR1 MNHEY, CDR2 SMNVEV (reference sequence). CDR3 nucleotides: TGTGCCAGCAGTATGGGACTAAACGAGCAGTACTTC. It specifies CASSMGLNEQYF.

The V and J genes are TRBV4-3 and TRBJ1-4; TRBD1 is a possible D gene (5 bases). Germline V gene lookup returns CDR1 LGHNA and CDR2 YSLEER. V was cut by 0 bases and J by 8 bases, with 7 bases left in between. This CDR3 comprises 13 residues. The CDR3 here is CASSQEGGEKLFF. For the CDR3, the DNA is TGCGCCAGCAGCCAAGAGGGGGGGGAAAAACTGTTTTTT.

This CDR3 is CASSLRAKNIQYF. CDR3 DNA sequence: TGTGCCAGCAGCTTGAGGGCCAAAAACATTCAGTACTTC. The chain links TRBV6-5 to TRBJ2-4; D gene uncertain. The CDR3 totals 13 residues. The V end lost 6 bases, the J end lost 1 base, and 7 bases lay between the germline ends. Looked up from germline, CDR1 is MNHEY and CDR2 is SVGAGI.